The entry below describes one T cell receptor beta chain. These data come from a study of cytomegalovirus exposure and HLA in healthy donors. CDR1 and CDR2 (germline): MNHEY, SMNVEV (reference sequence). CDR3 length: 20 amino acids. With 60 Vbeta and 13 Jbeta primers, the PCR was carried out. Only in-frame clones appear in the TCRdb table, and some are missing; sequencing was by immunoSEQ multiplex PCR. The profile shows around 170,000 clones, about 81% of them singletons. The chain combines TRBV27 with TRBJ2-5; 9 positions agree with TRBD1. The closer fit of TRBJ2-7 to the DNA end suggests the J call may be wrong. This receptor was identified in a middle-aged man in good health and CMV-seronegative. The sequencing sample was made of PBMCs. CDR3 nucleotide sequence: TGTGCCAGCAGTTTATCTCCCCCCCGCCAGGGACAGGGCAAAGACTACGAGCAGTACTTC. This gives the protein CASSLSPPRQGQGKDYEQYF.